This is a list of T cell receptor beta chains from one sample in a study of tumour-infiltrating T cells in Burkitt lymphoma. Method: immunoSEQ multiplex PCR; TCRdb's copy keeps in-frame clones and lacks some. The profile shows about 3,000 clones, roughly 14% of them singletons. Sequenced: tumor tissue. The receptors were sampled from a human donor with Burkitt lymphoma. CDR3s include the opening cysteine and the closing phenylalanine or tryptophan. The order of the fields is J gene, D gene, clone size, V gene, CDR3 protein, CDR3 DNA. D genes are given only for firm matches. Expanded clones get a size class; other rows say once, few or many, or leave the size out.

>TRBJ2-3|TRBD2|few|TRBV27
CASRRASGGWDTQYF
TGTGCCAGCAGAAGGGCTAGCGGGGGTTGGGATACGCAGTATTTT
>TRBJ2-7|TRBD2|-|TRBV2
CASRGTSGGDNYEQYF
TGTGCCAGCCGCGGGACTAGCGGGGGCGATAACTACGAGCAGTACTTC
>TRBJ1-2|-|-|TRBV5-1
CASSLVGQGGSTF
TGCGCCAGCAGCTTGGTGGGCCAAGGGGGGAGCACCTTC
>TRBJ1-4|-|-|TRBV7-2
CASSLLGARPNEKLFF
TGTGCCAGCAGCTTATTGGGAGCACGACCTAATGAAAAACTGTTTTTT
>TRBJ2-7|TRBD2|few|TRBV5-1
CASSKGLAGDEQYF
TGCGCCAGCAGCAAGGGCCTAGCGGGGGACGAGCAGTACTTC
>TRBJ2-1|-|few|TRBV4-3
CASSQARSYNEQFF
TGCGCCAGCAGCCAAGCGCGCAGTTACAATGAGCAGTTCTTC
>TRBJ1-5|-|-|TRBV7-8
CASSLAWGTQRAGYQPQHF
TGTGCCAGCAGCTTAGCGTGGGGGACACAGAGGGCTGGGTATCAGCCCCAGCATTTT
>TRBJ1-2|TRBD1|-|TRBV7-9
CASSLLGGTGGRSNYGYTF
TGTGCCAGCAGCCTCTTAGGGGGGACAGGGGGCCGTTCTAACTATGGCTACACCTTC
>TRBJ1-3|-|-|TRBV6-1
CASSGPGLIAGNTIYF
TGTGCCAGCAGTGGCCCGGGGCTCATTGCCGGAAACACCATATATTTT
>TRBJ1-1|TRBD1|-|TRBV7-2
CASSLVRGRNTEAFF
TGTGCCAGCAGCTTAGTAAGGGGGCGCAACACTGAAGCTTTCTTT
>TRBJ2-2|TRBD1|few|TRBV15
CATSRPHRQGTGELFF
TGTGCCACCAGCAGACCCCACCGACAGGGTACCGGGGAGCTGTTTTTT
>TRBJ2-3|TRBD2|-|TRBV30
CAWSEAGASFSTDTQYF
TGTGCCTGGAGTGAAGCGGGGGCAAGCTTTAGCACAGATACGCAGTATTTT
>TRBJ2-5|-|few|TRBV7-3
CASSLGGVTQETQYF
TGTGCCAGCAGCTTAGGGGGTGTAACCCAAGAGACCCAGTACTTC
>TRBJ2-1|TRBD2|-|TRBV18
CASRLAGMNNEQFF
TGTGCCAGCAGACTAGCGGGGATGAACAATGAGCAGTTCTTC
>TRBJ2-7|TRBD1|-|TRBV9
CASSVGKTGGYEQYF
TGTGCCAGCAGCGTAGGAAAAACAGGGGGCTACGAGCAGTACTTC
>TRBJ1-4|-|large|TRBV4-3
CASSQVTFNEKLFF
TGCGCCAGCAGCCAAGTAACGTTTAATGAAAAACTGTTTTTT
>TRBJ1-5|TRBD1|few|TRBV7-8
CASSWDRGQPQHF
TGTGCCAGCAGCTGGGACAGGGGACAGCCCCAGCATTTT
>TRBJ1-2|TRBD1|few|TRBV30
CAGPQGGGYTF
TGTGCCGGGCCCCAGGGGGGCGGCTACACCTTC
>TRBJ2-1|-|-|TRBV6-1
CASSEAGSQFDEQFF
TGTGCCAGCAGTGAAGCGGGGTCGCAATTCGATGAGCAGTTCTTC
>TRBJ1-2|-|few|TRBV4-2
CASSQDNGYTF
TGTGCCAGCAGCCAAGATAATGGCTACACCTTC
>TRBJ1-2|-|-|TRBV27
CASSLMGRPEGYTF
TGTGCCAGCAGTTTAATGGGGAGGCCGGAGGGCTACACCTTC
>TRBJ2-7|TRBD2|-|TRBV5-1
CASSDTGLAGGWYF
TGCGCCAGCAGCGACACGGGACTAGCGGGGGGGTGGTACTTC
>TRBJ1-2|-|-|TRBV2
CASSDLTPRAMDPTWGYTF
TGTGCCAGCAGTGACTTAACACCCCGGGCGATGGATCCTACCTGGGGCTACACCTTC
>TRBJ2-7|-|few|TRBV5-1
CASSWAGDSYEQYF
TGCGCCAGCAGCTGGGCAGGGGACTCCTACGAGCAGTACTTC
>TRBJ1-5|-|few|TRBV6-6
CASIGEGRQPQHF
TGTGCCAGCATTGGAGAGGGACGGCAGCCCCAGCATTTT
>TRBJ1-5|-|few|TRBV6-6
CASTPSRGQPQHF
TGTGCCAGCACCCCGAGTAGGGGTCAGCCCCAGCATTTT
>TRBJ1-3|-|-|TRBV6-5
CASSLTPARGTIYF
TGTGCCAGCAGCCTCACCCCAGCCAGGGGAACCATATATTTT
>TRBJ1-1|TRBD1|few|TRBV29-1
CSVGRTGGGWGTEAFF
TGCAGCGTTGGGAGGACAGGGGGCGGGTGGGGCACTGAAGCTTTCTTT
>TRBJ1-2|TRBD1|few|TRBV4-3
CASSQDQLVVSGGYGYTF
TGCGCCAGCAGCCAAGATCAATTGGTGGTTTCAGGGGGCTATGGCTACACCTTC
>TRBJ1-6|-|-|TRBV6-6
CASLRGSSYNSPLHF
TGTGCCAGCCTGAGGGGGAGCTCCTATAATTCACCCCTCCACTTT
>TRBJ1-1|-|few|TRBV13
CASSLRGVGTEAFF
TGTGCCAGCAGCTTACGGGGGGTGGGCACTGAAGCTTTCTTT
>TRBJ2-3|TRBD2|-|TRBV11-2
CASSSSGRGTDTQYF
TGTGCCAGCAGCTCTAGCGGACGCGGGACAGATACGCAGTATTTT
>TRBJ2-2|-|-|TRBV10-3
CAISESTAPNTGELFF
TGTGCCATCAGTGAGTCGACAGCGCCAAACACCGGGGAGCTGTTTTTT
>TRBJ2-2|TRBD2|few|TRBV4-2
CASSRLTSGANTGELFF
TGTGCCAGCAGCCGCCTGACTAGCGGGGCGAACACCGGGGAGCTGTTTTTT
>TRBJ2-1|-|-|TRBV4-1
CASSHLFLRADNEQFF
TGCGCCAGCAGCCATCTGTTTTTGAGGGCGGACAATGAGCAGTTCTTC
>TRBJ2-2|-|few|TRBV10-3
CAISESTAPNTGELFF
TGTGCCATCAGTGAGTCGACAGCGCCGAACACCGGGGAGCTGTTTTTT
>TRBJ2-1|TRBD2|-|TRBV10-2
CASSDLWSGEYNEQFF
TGCGCCAGCAGTGACCTGTGGAGCGGGGAGTACAATGAGCAGTTCTTC
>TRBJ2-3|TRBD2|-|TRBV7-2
CASSFGLAGAGDTQYF
TGTGCCAGCAGCTTTGGACTAGCGGGGGCGGGAGATACGCAGTATTTT
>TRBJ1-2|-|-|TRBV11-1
CASSSPARADGYTF
TGTGCCAGCAGCTCCCCCGCCCGCGCGGATGGCTACACCTTC
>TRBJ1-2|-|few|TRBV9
CASSVGDYGYTF
TGTGCCAGCAGCGTAGGAGATTATGGCTACACCTTC
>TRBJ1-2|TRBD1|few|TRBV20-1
CSATGGGGYTF
TGCAGTGCAACAGGGGGAGGAGGCTACACCTTC
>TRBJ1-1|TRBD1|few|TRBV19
CASVTGGVGTEAFF
TGTGCCAGTGTAACAGGGGGGGTAGGGACTGAAGCTTTCTTT
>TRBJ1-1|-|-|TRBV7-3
CASSPMGGNTEAFF
TGTGCCAGCAGCCCTATGGGCGGGAACACTGAAGCTTTCTTT
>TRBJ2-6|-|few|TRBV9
CASTADRIPISGANVLTF
TGTGCCAGCACGGCGGACAGAATACCTATCTCTGGGGCCAACGTCCTGACTTTC
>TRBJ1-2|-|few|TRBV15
CATSKGNYGYTF
TGTGCCACCAGCAAGGGGAACTATGGCTACACCTTC
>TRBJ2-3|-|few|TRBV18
CASSPSPGGLSTDTQYF
TGTGCCAGCTCACCATCCCCGGGTGGCTTAAGCACAGATACGCAGTATTTT